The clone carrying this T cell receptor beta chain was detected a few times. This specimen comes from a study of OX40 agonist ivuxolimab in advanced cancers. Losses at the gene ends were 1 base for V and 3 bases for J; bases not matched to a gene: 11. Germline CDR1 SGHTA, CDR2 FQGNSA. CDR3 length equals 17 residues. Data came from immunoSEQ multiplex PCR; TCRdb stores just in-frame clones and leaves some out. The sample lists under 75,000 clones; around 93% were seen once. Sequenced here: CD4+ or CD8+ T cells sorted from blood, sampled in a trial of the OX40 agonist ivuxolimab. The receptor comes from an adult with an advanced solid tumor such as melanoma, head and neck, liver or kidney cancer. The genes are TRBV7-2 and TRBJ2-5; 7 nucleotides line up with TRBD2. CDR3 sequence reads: CASSLGWERDSEETQYF. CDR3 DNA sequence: TGTGCCAGCAGCTTAGGCTGGGAGCGGGATTCGGAAGAGACCCAGTACTTC.